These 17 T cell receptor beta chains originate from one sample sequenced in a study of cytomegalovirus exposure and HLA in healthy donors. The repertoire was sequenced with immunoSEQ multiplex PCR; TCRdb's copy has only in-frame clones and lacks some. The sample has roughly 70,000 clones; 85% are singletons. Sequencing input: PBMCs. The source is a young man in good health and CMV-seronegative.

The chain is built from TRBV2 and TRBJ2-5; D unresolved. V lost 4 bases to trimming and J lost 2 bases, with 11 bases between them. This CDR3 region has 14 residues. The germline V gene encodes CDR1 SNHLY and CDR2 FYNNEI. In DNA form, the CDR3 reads TGTGCCAGCAGTGGTCGCACAAAACAAGAGACCCAGTACTTC. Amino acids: CASSGRTKQETQYF.

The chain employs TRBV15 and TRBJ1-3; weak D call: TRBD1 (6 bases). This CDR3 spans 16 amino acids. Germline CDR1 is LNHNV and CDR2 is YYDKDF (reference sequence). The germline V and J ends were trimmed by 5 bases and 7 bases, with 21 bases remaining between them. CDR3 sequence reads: CATSPPLGGQGNTIYF. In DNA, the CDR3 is TGTGCCACCAGCCCTCCTCTGGGTGGCCAGGGGAACACCATATATTTT. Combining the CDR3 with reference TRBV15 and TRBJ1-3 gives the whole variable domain DAMVIQNPRYQVTQFGKPVTLSCSQTLNHNVMYWYQQKSSQAPKLLFHYYDKDFNNEADTPDNFQSRRPNTSFCFLDIRSPGLGDTAMYLCATSPPLGGQGNTIYFGEGSWLTVV.

CDR3 protein: CASRGGINTEAFF. CDR3 DNA sequence: TGTGCCAGCAGGGGGGGGATAAACACTGAAGCTTTCTTT. The genes are TRBV5-4 and TRBJ1-1, with a tentative D call TRBD1 (5 bases). The length of the CDR3 is 13 residues. V lost 5 bases to trimming and J lost 2 bases, with 10 bases between them. Germline V CDR1 and CDR2: SGHNT, YYREEE (reference sequence).

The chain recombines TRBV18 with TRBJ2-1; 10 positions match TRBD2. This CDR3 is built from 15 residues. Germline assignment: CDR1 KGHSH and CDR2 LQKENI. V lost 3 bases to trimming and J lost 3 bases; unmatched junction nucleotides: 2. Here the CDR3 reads CASSPLAGDYNEQFF. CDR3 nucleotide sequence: TGTGCCAGCTCACCGCTAGCGGGGGACTACAATGAGCAGTTCTTC.

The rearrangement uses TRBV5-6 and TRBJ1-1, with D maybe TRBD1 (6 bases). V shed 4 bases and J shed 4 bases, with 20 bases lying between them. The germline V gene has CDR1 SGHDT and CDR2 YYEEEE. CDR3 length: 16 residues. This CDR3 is CASSPNINRVVTEAFF. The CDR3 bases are TGTGCCAGCAGCCCCAATATAAACAGGGTGGTCACTGAAGCTTTCTTT.

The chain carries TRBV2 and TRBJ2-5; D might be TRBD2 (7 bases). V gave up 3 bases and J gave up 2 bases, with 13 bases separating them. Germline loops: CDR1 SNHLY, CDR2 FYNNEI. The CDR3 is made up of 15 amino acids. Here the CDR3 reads CASSEGGARQETQYF. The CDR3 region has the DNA TGTGCCAGCAGTGAGGGGGGGGCGCGTCAAGAGACCCAGTACTTC.

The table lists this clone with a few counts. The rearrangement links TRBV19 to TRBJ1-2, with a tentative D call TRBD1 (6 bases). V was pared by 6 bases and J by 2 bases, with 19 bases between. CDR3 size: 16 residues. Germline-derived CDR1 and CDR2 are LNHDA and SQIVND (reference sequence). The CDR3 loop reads CASSLFAGVANYGYTF. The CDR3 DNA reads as TGTGCCAGTAGCCTCTTTGCAGGGGTAGCAAACTATGGCTACACCTTC.

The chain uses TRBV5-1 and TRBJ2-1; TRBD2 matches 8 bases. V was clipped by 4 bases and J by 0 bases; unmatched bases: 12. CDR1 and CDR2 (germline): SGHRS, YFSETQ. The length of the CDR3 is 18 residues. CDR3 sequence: CASSTFYGGTSSYNEQFF. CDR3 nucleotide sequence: TGCGCCAGCAGCACATTTTATGGGGGGACTAGCTCCTACAATGAGCAGTTCTTC.

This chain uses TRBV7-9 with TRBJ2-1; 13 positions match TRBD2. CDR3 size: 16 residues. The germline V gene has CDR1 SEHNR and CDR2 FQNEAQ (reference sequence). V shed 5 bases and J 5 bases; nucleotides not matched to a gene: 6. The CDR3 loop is CASSEAGTSGNNEQFF. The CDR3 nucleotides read TGTGCCAGCAGCGAGGCCGGGACTAGCGGGAACAATGAGCAGTTCTTC.

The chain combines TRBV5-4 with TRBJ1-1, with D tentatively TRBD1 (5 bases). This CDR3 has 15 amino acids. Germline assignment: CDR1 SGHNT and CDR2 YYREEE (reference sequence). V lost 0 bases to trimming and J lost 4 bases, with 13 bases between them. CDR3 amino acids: CASSLEWGRSTEAFF. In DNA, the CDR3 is TGTGCCAGCAGCTTGGAGTGGGGCCGGAGCACTGAAGCTTTCTTT.

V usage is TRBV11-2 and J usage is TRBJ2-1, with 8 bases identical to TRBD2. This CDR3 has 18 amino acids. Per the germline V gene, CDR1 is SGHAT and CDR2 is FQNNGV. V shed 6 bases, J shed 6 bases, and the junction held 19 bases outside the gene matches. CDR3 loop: CASRTFIPTSEYGNEQFF. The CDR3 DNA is TGTGCCAGCAGGACGTTCATCCCGACTAGCGAGTACGGCAATGAGCAGTTCTTC.

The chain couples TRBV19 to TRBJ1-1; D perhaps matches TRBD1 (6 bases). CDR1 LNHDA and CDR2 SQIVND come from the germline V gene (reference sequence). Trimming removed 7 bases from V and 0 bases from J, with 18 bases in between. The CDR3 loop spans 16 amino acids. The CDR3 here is CASIDGRTAMNTEAFF. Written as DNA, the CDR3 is TGTGCCAGTATCGATGGGCGGACAGCTATGAACACTGAAGCTTTCTTT. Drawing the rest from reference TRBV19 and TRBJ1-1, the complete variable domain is DGGITQSPKYLFRKEGQNVTLSCEQNLNHDAMYWYRQDPGQGLRLIYYSQIVNDFQKGDIAEGYSVSREKKESFPLTVTSAQKNPTAFYLCASIDGRTAMNTEAFFGQGTRLTVV.

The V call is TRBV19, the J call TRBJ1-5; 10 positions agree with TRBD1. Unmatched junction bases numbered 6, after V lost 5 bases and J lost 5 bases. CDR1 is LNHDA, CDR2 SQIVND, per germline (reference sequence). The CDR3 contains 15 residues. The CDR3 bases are TGTGCCAGTAGTCCACGGACAGGGGGGCATCAGCCCCAGCATTTT. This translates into CASSPRTGGHQPQHF.

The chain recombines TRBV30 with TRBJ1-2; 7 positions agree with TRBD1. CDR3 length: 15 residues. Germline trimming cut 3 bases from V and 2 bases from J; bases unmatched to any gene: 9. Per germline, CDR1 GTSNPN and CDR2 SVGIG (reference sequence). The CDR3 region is CAWRFRDSLNYGYTF. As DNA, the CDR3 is TGTGCCTGGAGGTTCCGGGACAGCCTAAACTATGGCTACACCTTC.

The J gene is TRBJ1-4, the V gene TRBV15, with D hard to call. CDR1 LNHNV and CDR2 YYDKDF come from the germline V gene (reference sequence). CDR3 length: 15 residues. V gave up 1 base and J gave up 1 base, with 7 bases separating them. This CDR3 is CATSRAGKTNEKLFF. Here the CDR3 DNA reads TGTGCCACCAGCAGAGCGGGGAAAACTAATGAAAAACTGTTTTTT. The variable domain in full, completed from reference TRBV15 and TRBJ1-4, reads DAMVIQNPRYQVTQFGKPVTLSCSQTLNHNVMYWYQQKSSQAPKLLFHYYDKDFNNEADTPDNFQSRRPNTSFCFLDIRSPGLGDTAMYLCATSRAGKTNEKLFFGSGTQLSVL.

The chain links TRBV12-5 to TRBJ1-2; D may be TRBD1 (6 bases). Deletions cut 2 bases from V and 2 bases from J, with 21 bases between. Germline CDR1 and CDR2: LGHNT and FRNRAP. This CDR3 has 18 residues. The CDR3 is CASGLYGVGAEPNYGYTF. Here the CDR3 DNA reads TGTGCTAGTGGTTTGTATGGGGTGGGGGCCGAACCCAACTATGGCTACACCTTC. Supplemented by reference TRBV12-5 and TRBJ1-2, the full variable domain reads DARVTQTPRHKVTEMGQEVTMRCQPILGHNTVFWYRQTMMQGLELLAYFRNRAPLDDSGMPKDRFSAEMPDATLATLKIQPSEPRDSAVYFCASGLYGVGAEPNYGYTFGSGTRLTVV.

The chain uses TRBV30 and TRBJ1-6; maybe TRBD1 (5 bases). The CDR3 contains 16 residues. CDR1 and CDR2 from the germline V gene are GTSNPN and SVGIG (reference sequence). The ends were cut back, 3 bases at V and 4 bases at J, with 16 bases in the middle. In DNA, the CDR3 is TGTGCCTGGAGCCCCGGGTTGGGGGGTTATAATTCACCCCTCCACTTT. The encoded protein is CAWSPGLGGYNSPLHF.